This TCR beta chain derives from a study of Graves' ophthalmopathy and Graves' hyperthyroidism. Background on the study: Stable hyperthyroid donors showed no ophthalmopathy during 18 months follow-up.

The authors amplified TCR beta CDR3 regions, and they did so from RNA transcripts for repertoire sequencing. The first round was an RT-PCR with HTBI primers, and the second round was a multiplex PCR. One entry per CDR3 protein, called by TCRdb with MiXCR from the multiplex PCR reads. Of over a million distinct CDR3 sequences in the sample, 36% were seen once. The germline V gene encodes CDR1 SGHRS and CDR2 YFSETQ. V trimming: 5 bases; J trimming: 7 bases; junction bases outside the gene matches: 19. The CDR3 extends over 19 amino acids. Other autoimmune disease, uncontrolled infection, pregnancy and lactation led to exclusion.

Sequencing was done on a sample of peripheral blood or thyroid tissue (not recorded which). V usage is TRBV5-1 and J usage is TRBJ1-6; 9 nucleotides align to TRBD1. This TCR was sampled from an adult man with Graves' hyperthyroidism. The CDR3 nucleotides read TGCGCCAGCAGACCCGGGACAGGGTTTTGGGGCGCAAGGAATTCACCCCTCCACTTT. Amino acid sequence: CASRPGTGFWGARNSPLHF.